Here is one T cell receptor beta chain with its context. This sample was included in a study of control samples from healthy donors and cancer patients. Sequencing was performed with immunoSEQ multiplex PCR; in TCRdb, only in-frame clones are kept and a portion is missing. Here the sample spans over 25,000 clones, about 83% being singletons. The CDR3 consists of 13 residues. Germline CDR1 and CDR2: MNHEY and SVGAGI. Trimming removed 7 bases from V and 0 bases from J, with 9 bases in between. Sequencing was done on a sample of PBMCs. This sequence was found in a woman in her thirties or forties with lung cancer. This chain uses TRBV6-5 with TRBJ1-2, with unresolved D. The CDR3, as DNA: TGTGCCAGCATGGACTTAGCTAACTATGGCTACACCTTC. Residues: CASMDLANYGYTF.